What follows describes a single T cell receptor (beta chain). These data originate in a study of blood T cell repertoires in COVID-19. About the study: Italy, Spain and the United States were the sources of the convalescent and acute COVID-19 samples. The cDNA or gDNA used as material had been derived from T cells, B-cell-depleted T cells, or PBMCs.

How the authors handled the data: Researchers report that nucleated cell counts were estimated from reference gene primer amplification. Sequencing used immunoSEQ multiplex PCR; TCRdb keeps in-frame clones, though not all of them. V and J calls and clone size are as listed in that table; D and trimming were resolved from the DNA. Of about 110,000 clones in the sample, about 85% were seen once. This clonotype was sampled from a middle-aged man with acute or convalescent COVID-19. The sequenced sample consisted of peripheral blood.

The CDR3 is CASTSWGENHNEQFF. In DNA form, the CDR3 reads TGCGCCAGCACCTCATGGGGGGAGAACCACAATGAGCAGTTCTTC. This sequence joins TRBV5-1 and TRBJ2-1; TRBD2 is a possible D gene (6 bases). This CDR3 region has 15 residues. V gave up 6 bases and J gave up 5 bases, with 18 bases separating them. Germline V CDR1 and CDR2: SGHRS, YFSETQ.